This T cell receptor (beta chain) originates from a study of shared clonotypes between healthy human individuals. Naive CD8 cells, CD45RO-negative and positively selected for CCR7, excluded terminally differentiated effector memory CD45RA+ cells. Remarks on this clone: Antigen: not known.

There are 13 residues in the CDR3. Looked up from germline, CDR1 is SGHTA and CDR2 is FQGNSA. The ends were cut back, 1 base at V and 6 bases at J, with 9 bases in the middle. The study, taken as a whole, reports: Sharing across a handful of donors was seen in 4.5% to 6.5% of naive CD4 clonotypes.

In replicate PCRs of sorted subsets, approximately 210 ng DNA, roughly 27,000 T cell genomes, was used. Assay used: immunoSEQ multiplex PCR; TCRdb lists only in-frame clones, some missing. The sample holds 500,000 to 700,000 clones, approximately 96% seen once. The chain links TRBV7-2 to TRBJ1-2; D uncertain. The sequence derives from a young woman in good health. The sample taken for sequencing was naive CD8+ T cells sorted from blood. This chain's CDR3 is CASSLGLGNGYTF. The CDR3 bases are TGTGCCAGCAGCTTAGGACTCGGCAATGGCTACACCTTC.